This entry describes one T cell receptor beta chain. This clonotype was observed a few times. Its antigen remains unidentified. The sample holds no much larger clone one base away, and base qualities are not on file. This entry belongs to a study of T-cell reconstitution after alpha-beta-depleted transplantation in children (dated by TCRdb to the mid-2010s). Regarding the research as a whole: Using TCR repertoire profiling, the study quantitatively followed how T-cell immune reconstitution unfolded in children after TCRalphabeta/CD19-depleted allogeneic hematopoietic cell transplantation.

The sample's treatment or condition, from its label and the paper: allogeneic hematopoietic cell transplantation with graft depleted of TCRalphabeta T cells and CD19 B cells. TCRalphabeta/CD19-depleted allogeneic hematopoietic cell grafts were given to the transplant recipients, all of whom were children. The library was produced with PCR. TCRdb records Illumina HiSeq 2500 as the sequencer. TCR library preparation used molecular barcoding, with unique molecular identifiers applied to normalize quantification of the TCRbeta repertoire. The public reads were run again by TCRdb, first through fastp at Q25 and then through MiXCR, and only productive beta chains were kept. Entries are consolidated by CDR3 protein sequence, retaining the most common genes and DNA. The sample data list a few hundred thousand distinct CDR3 sequences, and 25% to 30% of these were observed just once. Together, the top ten hold about a third of the sample.

Broader findings and caveats from the paper: The apparently early alphabetaT-cell count recovery about two months after transplant was reportedly dependent on only several hundred rapidly expanded clones derived from non-depleted graft cells. Over subsequent months, a decline in hyperexpanded clone frequencies was noted, and after one year, T-cell counts and TCRbeta diversity were mostly ascribed to newly produced T cells. In some patients, high TCRbeta diversity at day 60 was attributed to recipient T cells and intrathymic progenitors that had survived conditioning.

The CDR3 goes from the cysteine to the phenylalanine over 17 residues. Only the CDR3 part of the read is kept: 51 bases, read in frame from the first base. After removal of 3 bases from V and 7 bases from J, the junction retains 15 bases not matched to a gene. Sequences SGHTA (CDR1) and FQGNSA (CDR2) are obtained from the germline V gene. The chain is encoded by TRBV7-2 joined to TRBJ2-7; 10 middle bases align to TRBD2. The specimen was PBMCs, collected before TCRalphabeta/CD19-depleted stem cell transplant. The TCR sequence derives from a boy younger than two with Wiskott-Aldrich syndrome, due to receive a stem cell transplant. The nucleotide sequence is TGTGCCAGCAGCTTGCATTGGACTAGCGGATCGGGCCTTGAGCAGTACTTC. Translation gives CASSLHWTSGSGLEQYF.